These T cell receptor beta chains were read from a single sample in a study of T cell responses to AZD1222 COVID-19 vaccine. The data were produced by immunoSEQ multiplex PCR, yet TCRdb's version contains in-frame clones alone and is incomplete. The table lists 120,000 or so clones, more than 75% of them singletons. The input for sequencing was peripheral blood, taken 28 days after the second AZD1222 dose. These receptor sequences come from an adult who received the AZD1222 COVID-19 vaccine. Both conserved end residues are part of each CDR3. Each record gives: J gene, V gene, D gene, clone size, CDR3 protein, CDR3 DNA. D genes are given only for firm matches. Size values are once, few and many counts, or a class for expanded clones, and some rows have none.

J: TRBJ1-2
V: TRBV19
D: -
size: -
CDR3: CASSSRQQVANYGYTF
DNA: TGTGCCAGTAGTAGCCGACAACAGGTAGCTAACTATGGCTACACCTTC

J: TRBJ1-1
V: TRBV7-3
D: TRBD1
size: -
CDR3: CASSLTGGGITEAFF
DNA: TGTGCCAGCAGCTTGACAGGGGGCGGGATCACTGAAGCTTTCTTT

J: TRBJ2-1
V: TRBV11-2
D: TRBD2
size: -
CDR3: CASSTRLADNEQFF
DNA: TGTGCCAGCAGCACCCGTCTAGCGGACAATGAGCAGTTCTTC

J: TRBJ2-5
V: TRBV21-1
D: -
size: -
CDR3: CASSKGGWGETQYF
DNA: TGTGCCAGCAGCAAAGGGGGGTGGGGAGAGACCCAGTACTTC

J: TRBJ2-2
V: TRBV24-1
D: -
size: -
CDR3: CATSGGIYTGELFF
DNA: TGTGCCACCAGTGGTGGGATCTACACCGGGGAGCTGTTTTTT

J: TRBJ2-5
V: TRBV4-3
D: -
size: -
CDR3: CASSQVGGEETQYF
DNA: TGCGCCAGCAGCCAAGTAGGAGGGGAAGAGACCCAGTACTTC

J: TRBJ1-4
V: TRBV30
D: TRBD1
size: -
CDR3: CAWSNGDRGGKLFF
DNA: TGTGCCTGGAGTAACGGGGACAGGGGAGGAAAACTGTTTTTT

J: TRBJ2-7
V: TRBV7-8
D: -
size: -
CDR3: CASSTPDYEQYF
DNA: TGTGCCAGCAGCACCCCGGATTACGAGCAGTACTTC

J: TRBJ1-2
V: TRBV7-2
D: -
size: few
CDR3: CASRIDTRNIYYGYTF
DNA: TGTGCCAGCAGGATCGACACCCGTAATATCTACTATGGCTACACCTTC

J: TRBJ1-2
V: TRBV19
D: -
size: -
CDR3: CASSKGVGQEGGYTF
DNA: TGTGCCAGTAGTAAGGGGGTGGGCCAGGAAGGAGGCTACACCTTC

J: TRBJ1-5
V: TRBV20-1
D: TRBD1
size: -
CDR3: CSASGQGVWPQHF
DNA: TGCAGTGCTAGTGGACAGGGGGTCTGGCCCCAGCATTTT

J: TRBJ2-1
V: TRBV5-1
D: TRBD1
size: -
CDR3: CASSLGEVPGQGTINSRQFF
DNA: TGCGCCAGCAGCTTGGGCGAAGTACCGGGACAGGGTACGATAAATTCTCGGCAGTTCTTC

J: TRBJ1-2
V: TRBV2
D: -
size: -
CDR3: CASRSDRSNYGYTF
DNA: TGTGCCAGCAGGTCGGACAGATCAAACTATGGCTACACCTTC

J: TRBJ2-7
V: TRBV4-1
D: TRBD1
size: -
CDR3: CASSQGDRPYEQYF
DNA: TGCGCCAGCAGCCAAGGGGACAGGCCCTACGAGCAGTACTTC

J: TRBJ1-6
V: TRBV11-2
D: -
size: -
CDR3: CASSWAGWDSPLHF
DNA: TGTGCCAGCAGCTGGGCAGGTTGGGATTCACCCCTCCACTTT

J: TRBJ1-2
V: TRBV4-1
D: TRBD1
size: -
CDR3: CASSPGTEYYGYTF
DNA: TGCGCCAGCAGCCCGGGGACAGAGTACTATGGCTACACCTTC

J: TRBJ1-4
V: TRBV4-1
D: TRBD1
size: -
CDR3: CASSPMGRVGQDNEKLFF
DNA: TGCGCCAGCAGCCCAATGGGCAGGGTGGGACAGGATAATGAAAAACTGTTTTTT

J: TRBJ1-6
V: TRBV13
D: -
size: -
CDR3: CASSLVVPFGSPLHF
DNA: TGTGCCAGCAGCTTAGTTGTCCCCTTCGGTTCACCCCTCCACTTT

J: TRBJ1-3
V: TRBV13
D: -
size: -
CDR3: CASSLDLQGSGNTIYF
DNA: TGTGCCAGCAGCTTAGATCTGCAGGGGTCGGGAAACACCATATATTTT

J: TRBJ1-1
V: TRBV27
D: TRBD1
size: -
CDR3: CASSPGTGFRTEAFF
DNA: TGTGCCAGCAGTCCTGGGACAGGGTTTAGAACTGAAGCTTTCTTT

J: TRBJ2-5
V: TRBV19
D: -
size: -
CDR3: CASGNSETQYF
DNA: TGTGCCAGTGGGAACTCGGAGACCCAGTACTTC

J: TRBJ2-3
V: TRBV18
D: -
size: -
CDR3: CASSPSRQGTDTQYF
DNA: TGTGCCAGCTCACCGTCACGACAGGGCACAGATACGCAGTATTTT

J: TRBJ1-2
V: TRBV6-2/TRBV6-3
D: -
size: -
CDR3: CASSNPGGYYGYTF
DNA: TGTGCCAGCAGTAATCCTGGGGGCTACTATGGCTACACCTTC

J: TRBJ2-3
V: TRBV13
D: -
size: once
CDR3: CASSLYTTPQGADTQYF
DNA: TGTGCCAGCAGCTTATATACGACCCCGCAGGGCGCAGATACGCAGTATTTT

J: TRBJ1-1
V: TRBV11-2
D: -
size: -
CDR3: CASSLGQGIEAFF
DNA: TGTGCCAGCAGCTTAGGTCAGGGAATAGAAGCTTTCTTT

J: TRBJ2-3
V: TRBV6-5
D: -
size: -
CDR3: CASSYLPGTDTQYF
DNA: TGTGCCAGCAGTTACTTGCCTGGCACAGATACGCAGTATTTT